Below, 29 T cell receptor beta chains from the same sample are listed, as sequenced in a study of early T cells in non-severe SARS-CoV-2 infection. TCRdb fed the 5' RACE reads into MiXCR, producing one record per CDR3 protein. The top ten clones hold approximately 2.3% of a sample with 95,000 to 100,000 distinct CDR3 sequences, around 14% of them seen once. The material sequenced was whole blood. Source of these receptors: an adult who was a healthcare worker with PCR-confirmed SARS-CoV-2 infection or an uninfected control (not recorded which).

This chain connects TRBV4-1 to TRBJ2-7; D possibly corresponds to TRBD2 (6 bases). The V end was cut by 3 bases, the J end by 5 bases, with 14 bases between. Germline loops: CDR1 MGHRA, CDR2 YSYEKL. This CDR3 comprises 14 residues. The CDR3 nucleotides read TGCGCCAGCAGCCATGGTCTAGCGTCCCACGAGCAGTACTTC. Its protein product is CASSHGLASHEQYF.

In its sample, this clonotype was seen many times. The chain employs TRBV7-2 and TRBJ2-7, with TRBD1 matching over 7 bases. The V segment lost 6 bases and the J segment 0 bases; nucleotides outside the gene matches: 5. Germline V lookup: CDR1 SGHTA, CDR2 FQGNSA. This CDR3 comprises 14 residues. The CDR3 loop is CASSPDRDSYEQYF. The CDR3 nucleotides are TGTGCCAGCAGTCCCGACAGGGACTCCTACGAGCAGTACTTC.

J is TRBJ1-1 and V is TRBV28, with D possibly matching TRBD1 (5 bases). The CDR3 runs to 12 residues. Per the germline V gene, CDR1 is MDHEN and CDR2 is SYDVKM. The V and J ends lost 10 bases and 4 bases respectively, with 13 bases between them. CDR3 sequence: CATRGGTTEAFF. CDR3 coding DNA: TGTGCCACCCGCGGGGGGACCACTGAAGCTTTCTTT.

This clonotype was detected a few times. Compared with germline, one end of the junction differs, possibly owing to a read error. V usage is TRBV28 and J usage is TRBJ1-1; D gene unclear. CDR1 and CDR2 (germline): MDHEN, SYDVKM. The CDR3 is made up of 16 amino acids. The chain's CDR3 is CASRLYSLARNTEAFF. CDR3 nucleotides: TGTGCCAGCCGTTTATACAGCCTTGCTAGGAACACTGAAGCTTTCTTT.

Points on this clonotype: Just one base apart from a much larger clone, this may be a read error. The chain employs TRBV6-2 or TRBV6-3 and TRBJ2-2, with a weak D call TRBD2 (5 bases). CDR1 MNHEY and CDR2 SVGEGT come from the germline V gene. This CDR3 spans 14 amino acids. CDR3 in DNA: TGTGCCAGCAGTTCCTTTGGGAACACCGGGGAGCTGTTATTT. Its protein product is CASSSFGNTGELLF.

This clonotype was recorded many times. The chain has TRBV29-1 and TRBJ2-7, with D perhaps TRBD1 (6 bases). The germline V and J ends were trimmed by 6 bases and 3 bases, with 12 bases remaining between them. The CDR3 extends over 12 amino acids. Germline loops: CDR1 SQVTM, CDR2 ANQGSEA. The CDR3 nucleotides are TGCAGCGTCTGGGACAAAAACTACGAGCAGTACTTC. Translated, it gives CSVWDKNYEQYF.

This clonotype was seen many times. V is TRBV28 and J is TRBJ2-7, with 9 bases identical to TRBD1. V gave up 6 bases and J gave up 7 bases; unmatched junction bases: 16. The germline gives CDR1 MDHEN, CDR2 SYDVKM. The CDR3 is made up of 16 amino acids. The CDR3 region is CASSRDRGGDREEQYF. The CDR3 DNA follows: TGTGCCAGCAGCCGTGACAGGGGGGGCGATAGGGAAGAGCAGTACTTC. Drawing the rest from reference TRBV28 and TRBJ2-7, the complete variable domain is DVKVTQSSRYLVKRTGEKVFLECVQDMDHENMFWYRQDPGLGLRLIYFSYDVKMKEKGDIPEGYSVSREKKERFSLILESASTNQTSMYLCASSRDRGGDREEQYFGPGTRLTVT.

In its sample, this clonotype was seen many times. The CDR3 is CASTTQTGGLYEQYF. CDR3 nucleotide sequence: TGTGCCAGCACCACTCAGACAGGGGGCCTCTACGAGCAGTACTTC. The rearrangement uses TRBV27 and TRBJ2-7; TRBD1 aligns across 10 bases. This CDR3 is built from 15 residues. J lost 3 bases, V lost 7 bases, and 9 bases had no gene match. Germline CDR1 MNHEY, CDR2 SMNVEV (reference sequence).

This chain uses TRBV18 with TRBJ2-5; no firm D call. CDR1 KGHSH and CDR2 LQKENI come from the germline V gene. Trimming stripped 0 bases from V and 1 base from J, with 12 bases between. The CDR3 spans 16 residues. CDR3 in amino acids: CASSPPTGFPQETQYF. For the CDR3, the DNA is TGTGCCAGCTCACCACCGACCGGGTTCCCCCAAGAGACCCAGTACTTC.

This clonotype was counted between two and nine times. The chain links TRBV28 to TRBJ2-4, with 8 positions matching TRBD1. Per the germline V gene, CDR1 is MDHEN and CDR2 is SYDVKM. CDR3 length: 14 amino acids. V dropped 5 bases and J dropped 9; count of bases not matched to a gene: 9. DNA of the CDR3: TGTGCCAGCAGTCCAGGACAGGGTTGGGTCATTCAGTACTTC. This translates into CASSPGQGWVIQYF.

This clonotype has only a few counts. The rearrangement links TRBV6-2 or TRBV6-3 to TRBJ2-1; a possible D gene is TRBD1 (5 bases). The germline CDR1 and CDR2 sequences are MNHEY and SVGEGT. This CDR3 has 15 amino acids. V gave up 2 bases and J gave up 3 bases, with 11 bases separating them. CDR3 residues: CASSYTGRYYNEQFF. CDR3 nucleotides: TGTGCCAGCAGTTACACAGGACGATACTACAATGAGCAGTTCTTC.

In the case of this clonotype: A clone one base away is much larger, so this may be a read error. This rearrangement joins TRBV7-9 to TRBJ2-3; D uncertain. Germline CDR1 is SEHNR and CDR2 is FQNEAQ (reference sequence). Trimming pared 7 bases from V and 2 bases from J, leaving 4 bases between. The CDR3 has 11 amino acids. CDR3 region: CASTFTDTQYF. The CDR3 DNA reads as TGTGCCAGCACCTTCACAGATACGCAGTATTTT.

This clonotype turned up a few times. The V gene is TRBV10-3, the J gene TRBJ1-2; D is uncertain. CDR1 is ENHRY, CDR2 SYGVKD, per germline. This CDR3 comprises 13 residues. Trimming removed 4 bases from V and 4 bases from J, with 10 bases in between. The CDR3 protein is CAISVSGSYGYTF. CDR3 coding DNA: TGTGCCATCAGTGTTTCGGGAAGCTATGGCTACACCTTC.

V gene TRBV2 combines with J gene TRBJ1-2; D is unresolved. V lost 8 bases, J lost 4 bases, and 14 bases lay in between. The germline CDR1 and CDR2 sequences are SNHLY and FYNNEI. This CDR3 has 13 residues. The CDR3 DNA reads TGTGCCAGCCGGGTCCGACGGGGCTATGGCTACACCTTC. Protein: CASRVRRGYGYTF.

This clonotype was seen many times. The rearrangement joins TRBV5-1 to TRBJ2-3; possible D gene TRBD2, 6 bases. The CDR3 is 15 amino acids. With 8 bases removed from V and 6 bases from J, the gap between germline ends came to 22 bases. Per germline, CDR1 SGHRS and CDR2 YFSETQ. The CDR3 protein is CASKVGGNTQDTQYF. The CDR3 nucleotides are TGCGCCAGTAAGGTCGGGGGAAACACACAGGATACGCAGTATTTT.

CDR3 nucleotides: TGTGCCACCGCACATGCAACTAATGAAAAACTGTTTTTT. This translates into CATAHATNEKLFF. V gene TRBV28 combines with J gene TRBJ1-4; D unresolved. V lost 10 bases, J lost 0 bases, and 9 bases lay in between. The CDR3 consists of 13 residues. Germline loops: CDR1 MDHEN, CDR2 SYDVKM.

This clonotype was picked up many times. The chain links TRBV29-1 to TRBJ1-1; a possible D gene is TRBD1 (5 bases). In germline, CDR1 is SQVTM, CDR2 ANQGSEA. This CDR3 is 13 amino acids long. Trimming took off 6 bases at V and 4 bases at J, with 15 bases between the two ends. The CDR3 here is CSVVAAGGTEAFF. In DNA, the CDR3 is TGCAGCGTCGTCGCAGCGGGGGGCACTGAAGCTTTCTTT. Variable domain in full (rest from reference TRBV29-1 and TRBJ1-1): SAVISQKPSRDICQRGTSLTIQCQVDSQVTMMFWYRQQPGQSLTLIATANQGSEATYESGFVIDKFPISRPNLTFSTLTVSNMSPEDSSIYLCSVVAAGGTEAFFGQGTRLTVV.

In the case of this clonotype: This sequence may be a read error, since a much larger clone differs from it by one base. The V and J genes are TRBV6-2 or TRBV6-3 and TRBJ2-1; TRBD1 matches at 9 bases. Trimming took 6 bases from V and 3 from J; bases not matched to a gene: 6. CDR3 size: 15 residues. Germline CDR1 and CDR2: MNHEY and SVGEGT. The CDR3 sequence: CASSRRDRVYNEQFF. CDR3 nucleotides: TGTGCCAGCAGCCGCCGGGACAGGGTCTACAATGAGCAGTTCTTC.

This clonotype was detected many times. The chain links TRBV5-1 to TRBJ2-5, with D possibly being TRBD1 or TRBD2 (6 bases each). Germline values: CDR1 SGHRS, CDR2 YFSETQ. The CDR3 spans 19 residues. V shed 4 bases and J shed 4 bases, with 29 bases lying between them. The chain's CDR3 is CASSRTPTGYRGLVETQYF. As DNA, the CDR3 is TGCGCCAGCAGCCGAACCCCGACAGGATATAGGGGACTTGTAGAGACCCAGTACTTC.

In this sample, this clonotype turned up a few times. The genes are TRBV12-3 or TRBV12-4 and TRBJ1-5; a possible D gene is TRBD1 (5 bases). V was clipped by 3 bases and J by 2 bases, with 11 bases between them. CDR3 length equals 15 residues. The CDR3 protein is CASSFGRDGNQPQHF. As DNA, the CDR3 is TGTGCCAGCAGTTTCGGCAGGGATGGCAATCAGCCCCAGCATTTT.

This clonotype was seen repeatedly, ten times or more. The V call is TRBV10-1, the J call TRBJ1-5; no clear D. This CDR3 spans 12 amino acids. The germline gives CDR1 WNHNN, CDR2 SYGVQD (reference sequence). V shed 5 bases and J shed 6 bases, with 8 bases lying between them. CDR3 protein: CASSMKGQPQHF. Written as DNA, the CDR3 is TGCGCCAGCAGTATGAAGGGTCAGCCCCAGCATTTT.

The chain is built from TRBV5-6 and TRBJ1-1; D is possibly TRBD1 (6 bases). Germline V gene lookup returns CDR1 SGHDT and CDR2 YYEEEE. The CDR3 length is 17 residues. The V gene lost 1 base and the J gene lost 1 base, with 17 bases spanning the gap. The CDR3 DNA is TGTGCCAGCAGCTTGCTTGGGACACAGACCCGGAACACTGAAGCTTTCTTT. Translated: CASSLLGTQTRNTEAFF.

The V call is TRBV5-1, the J call TRBJ2-7, with D tentatively TRBD1 (6 bases). This CDR3 contains 18 residues. V shed 3 bases and J shed 7 bases, with 29 bases lying between them. Germline loops: CDR1 SGHRS, CDR2 YFSETQ. The CDR3 region is CASSWGPLAGSAAGEQYF. The CDR3 DNA reads TGCGCCAGCAGCTGGGGGCCCCTAGCAGGGTCGGCCGCCGGGGAGCAGTACTTC.

This clonotype occurred many times. The rearrangement uses TRBV20-1 and TRBJ2-3, with D perhaps TRBD2 (6 bases). Germline CDR1 reads DFQATT; CDR2 reads SNEGSKA (reference sequence). The CDR3 covers 12 residues. V lost 6 bases and J lost 4, with 11 bases in between. CDR3 region: CSAAGRADTQYF. CDR3 nucleotides: TGCAGTGCGGCGGGGCGCGCAGATACGCAGTATTTT.

This clonotype was recorded at least ten times. The genes are TRBV25-1 and TRBJ2-7; D gene ambiguous. V was pared by 6 bases and J by 0 bases, with 3 bases between. CDR3 size: 11 residues. From germline, CDR1 is MGHDK and CDR2 SYGVNS. This chain's CDR3 is CASRGSYEQYF. The CDR3, as DNA: TGTGCCAGCAGGGGCTCCTACGAGCAGTACTTC.

This clonotype has at least ten counts. The gene calls are TRBV7-7 and TRBJ2-2; a weak D match, TRBD2 (6 bases). This CDR3 has 12 residues. The germline V gene encodes CDR1 SSHAT and CDR2 FNYEAQ (reference sequence). Trimming pared 11 bases from V and 4 bases from J, leaving 11 bases between. The CDR3 loop reads CALTRGTGELFF. The CDR3 coding sequence is TGTGCCCTAACGCGGGGCACCGGGGAGCTGTTTTTT.

This clonotype came up a few times. The rearrangement links TRBV12-5 to TRBJ2-1; D is unclear. From germline, CDR1 is LGHNT and CDR2 FRNRAP. V lost 5 bases to trimming and J lost 3 bases, with 8 bases between them. The CDR3 is 13 residues long. The CDR3 protein is CASGLLNYNEQFF. The CDR3 coding sequence is TGTGCTAGTGGTCTCCTTAACTACAATGAGCAGTTCTTC.

This clonotype was seen ten or more times. The chain uses TRBV24-1 and TRBJ1-1, with D perhaps matching TRBD1 (6 bases). The V gene lost 9 bases and the J gene lost 7 bases, with 17 bases spanning the gap. Germline CDR1 is KGHDR and CDR2 is SFDVKD. CDR3 size: 13 residues. The CDR3 sequence: CATRRTGIGEAFF. In nucleotides, the CDR3 is TGTGCCACCCGACGTACAGGGATCGGTGAAGCTTTCTTT.

This sequence joins TRBV5-1 and TRBJ1-2; D is possibly TRBD1 (6 bases). The germline gives CDR1 SGHRS, CDR2 YFSETQ. The CDR3 is made up of 12 amino acids. The V and J ends lost 5 bases and 2 bases respectively, with 7 bases between them. CDR3 protein: CASRTGNYGYTF. DNA of the CDR3: TGCGCCAGCAGGACAGGAAACTATGGCTACACCTTC.